This TCR beta chain is from a study of blood T cell repertoires in COVID-19. About the study: Nucleic acid was either cDNA or gDNA, and it came from T cells, B-cell-depleted T cells, or PBMCs.

The germline V gene has CDR1 SGHDT and CDR2 YYEEEE. The V end lost 0 bases, the J end lost 3 bases, and 13 bases lay between the germline ends. The CDR3 has 17 residues. Original methodology: Nucleated cell number was recorded as an estimate derived from reference gene primer amplification. Clones were read by immunoSEQ multiplex PCR, and TCRdb kept only the in-frame ones, dropping some. The V and J calls and the clone size are those of that table, but D and trimming were determined from the DNA. This table holds around 320,000 clones, about 90% found once. This clone was detected once. Sample: peripheral blood. The sequence was obtained from a young man with active or convalescent COVID-19. V gene TRBV5-6 combines with J gene TRBJ1-6, with D possibly TRBD1 on 5 matching bases. The CDR3 coding sequence is TGTGCCAGCAGCTTGGGCGGGGCGGTAAACTATAATTCACCCCTCCACTTT. Protein sequence: CASSLGGAVNYNSPLHF.